A selection of T cell receptor beta chains follows, all from one sample in a study of blood T cells in healthy people across ages. TCRdb itself ran the 5' RACE reads through MiXCR, one entry per CDR3 protein. Of 550,000 to 600,000 distinct CDR3 sequences in the sample, 45% to 55% are singletons; the top ten hold roughly 25%. Sequencing input: blood. The receptors come from a man at least 80 years old in good health. Each CDR3 is given without its conserved first and last residue. The order of the fields is V gene, J gene, CDR3 protein.

V gene: TRBV7-2; J gene: TRBJ2-1; CDR3 protein: ASSLWSSYNEQF
V gene: TRBV6-6; J gene: TRBJ2-5; CDR3 protein: ASGLAGTQETQY
V gene: TRBV6-1; J gene: TRBJ2-6; CDR3 protein: ASSEFGLSGANVLT
V gene: TRBV20-1; J gene: TRBJ1-3; CDR3 protein: SARVGQLNTIY
V gene: TRBV30; J gene: TRBJ2-3; CDR3 protein: AWSEIAGGTDTQY
V gene: TRBV6-6; J gene: TRBJ1-5; CDR3 protein: ASSYGQGISQPQH
V gene: TRBV6-2/TRBV6-3; J gene: NA; CDR3 protein: ASSYSSGDLETQY
V gene: TRBV6-6; J gene: TRBJ2-3; CDR3 protein: ASSLLGDRGLNTQY
V gene: TRBV9; J gene: TRBJ1-2; CDR3 protein: ASSFPSQGGLPGYT
V gene: TRBV30; J gene: TRBJ1-1; CDR3 protein: AWREGPSTVTLNTEAF
V gene: TRBV28; J gene: TRBJ2-2; CDR3 protein: ASSFGLAGANTGELF
V gene: TRBV29-1; J gene: TRBJ2-7; CDR3 protein: SVELRDNEQY
V gene: TRBV14; J gene: TRBJ2-1; CDR3 protein: ASSQARVNEQF
V gene: TRBV20-1; J gene: TRBJ1-1; CDR3 protein: NARSGMTEAF
V gene: TRBV4-3; J gene: TRBJ1-5; CDR3 protein: ASSQGVGAYDQPQH
V gene: TRBV20-1; J gene: TRBJ2-1; CDR3 protein: SASRGDNEQF
V gene: TRBV7-9; J gene: TRBJ2-1; CDR3 protein: ASSPPERTSGEQF
V gene: TRBV20-1; J gene: TRBJ2-1; CDR3 protein: SAPGGSEQF
V gene: TRBV11-2; J gene: TRBJ2-3; CDR3 protein: ASSRQWVSTDTQY
V gene: TRBV29-1; J gene: NA; CDR3 protein: SVVGTAKGGTQY
V gene: TRBV6-5; J gene: TRBJ2-7; CDR3 protein: ASSYSGTDSYEQY
V gene: TRBV4-3; J gene: TRBJ2-2; CDR3 protein: ASSQVGGTGELF
V gene: TRBV4-2; J gene: TRBJ2-1; CDR3 protein: ASSQDASGDSYNEQF
V gene: TRBV7-2; J gene: TRBJ1-2; CDR3 protein: ACSLTGLANYGYT
V gene: TRBV5-1; J gene: TRBJ2-3; CDR3 protein: ASSFRPGDTQY
V gene: TRBV2; J gene: NA; CDR3 protein: ASIRKSYEQY
V gene: TRBV4-1; J gene: TRBJ2-1; CDR3 protein: ASSPTSGGADNEQF
V gene: TRBV7-9; J gene: TRBJ2-3; CDR3 protein: ASSSGLGTDTQY
V gene: TRBV20-1; J gene: TRBJ2-1; CDR3 protein: SARDFREGSEQF
V gene: TRBV7-9; J gene: TRBJ2-5; CDR3 protein: ASSASGGRETQY
V gene: TRBV29-1; J gene: TRBJ2-7; CDR3 protein: SVVGGSRQY
V gene: TRBV28; J gene: NA; CDR3 protein: ASRPTSGSLGEQY
V gene: TRBV10-3; J gene: TRBJ2-7; CDR3 protein: ATGGALSYEQY
V gene: TRBV20-1; J gene: TRBJ1-4; CDR3 protein: SVRTGGEKLF
V gene: TRBV4-3; J gene: TRBJ2-3; CDR3 protein: ASSQDGSGSRRY
V gene: TRBV6-5; J gene: TRBJ1-2; CDR3 protein: ASSYGANYGYT
V gene: TRBV6-5; J gene: TRBJ2-7; CDR3 protein: ASKPGLDYEQY
V gene: TRBV4-2; J gene: TRBJ2-7; CDR3 protein: ASSQEYTGHSYEQY
V gene: TRBV14; J gene: TRBJ2-6; CDR3 protein: ASSPSLPGANVLT
V gene: TRBV7-2; J gene: TRBJ2-2; CDR3 protein: ASSLRWGGTGELF
V gene: TRBV20-1; J gene: TRBJ2-1; CDR3 protein: SARDGRRGFINEQF
V gene: TRBV7-9; J gene: TRBJ2-4; CDR3 protein: ASSSNSGTGAPYEQY
V gene: TRBV7-9; J gene: TRBJ2-7; CDR3 protein: ASSFYDEQY
V gene: TRBV12-3/TRBV12-4; J gene: TRBJ2-5; CDR3 protein: ASSHPLSGSGETQY
V gene: TRBV3-1; J gene: TRBJ1-1; CDR3 protein: ASSTRQGSAF